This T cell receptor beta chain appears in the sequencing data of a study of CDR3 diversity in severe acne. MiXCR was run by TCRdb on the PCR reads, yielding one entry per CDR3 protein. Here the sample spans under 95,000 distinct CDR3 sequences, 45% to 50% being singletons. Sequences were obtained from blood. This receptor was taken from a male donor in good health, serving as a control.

CDR3 residues: CSASFFTTGGDQPQHF. The CDR3 bases are TGCAGTGCTAGTTTCTTTACGACAGGGGGCGATCAGCCCCAGCATTTT. The chain is built from TRBV20-1 and TRBJ1-5, with TRBD1 identical over 10 bases. From germline, CDR1 is DFQATT and CDR2 SNEGSKA (reference sequence). This CDR3 region has 16 residues. Trimming at V came to 3 bases and at J to 5 bases, leaving 10 bases not matched to a gene.